These T cell receptor beta chains were read from a single sample in a study of PD-1 blockade in classical Hodgkin lymphoma. Using immunoSEQ multiplex PCR, the repertoire was profiled, and TCRdb retains in-frame clones only, with some absent. The repertoire has over 15,000 clones, roughly 85% of them found once; the top ten carry about 13%. This material consisted of peripheral blood mononuclear cells (PBMCs), taken before the fourth cycle of nivolumab. The receptors stem from a human donor with classical Hodgkin lymphoma. Both conserved end residues are part of each CDR3. The D gene is left open where the match is weak. Size tells how often a clone was seen (once, few, many) or the class of an expanded clone, and some rows leave it out.

>TRBJ2-7|.|TRBV6-5|.
TGTGCCAGCAGGTCTCCCCCTTTTGGTAGTAGTGAGCAGTACTTC
CASRSPPFGSSEQYF
>TRBJ2-5|.|TRBV18|.
TGTGCCAGCTCCCATAGGACGTACCAAGAGACCCAGTACTTC
CASSHRTYQETQYF
>TRBJ1-1|.|TRBV9|TRBD1
TGTGCCAGCAGCGTATCCAGGGGGCTCCCCGAGTTCACTGAAGCTTTCTTT
CASSVSRGLPEFTEAFF
>TRBJ1-3|once|TRBV19|TRBD1
TGTGCCAGTACTTACATCCAGGGGGTATCGGGAAACACCATATATTTT
CASTYIQGVSGNTIYF
>TRBJ2-2|.|TRBV7-8|.
TGTGCCAGCAGCTTGTCGTCGGGGGACACTTACACCGGGGAGCTGTTTTTT
CASSLSSGDTYTGELFF
>TRBJ1-1|once|TRBV6-6|.
TGTGCCAGCCATCGACAGTTGAACACTGAAGCTTTCTTT
CASHRQLNTEAFF
>TRBJ2-2|.|TRBV5-1|TRBD1
TGCGCCAGCAGCTGGACAGGGAACACCGGGGAGCTGTTTTTT
CASSWTGNTGELFF
>TRBJ2-5|.|TRBV5-1|TRBD2
TGCGCCAGCAGCTTGGGTGCGGCTAGCGGGGGGCAAGAGACCCAGTACTTC
CASSLGAASGGQETQYF
>TRBJ2-5|.|TRBV5-5|TRBD1
TGTGCCAGCAGCTTGGATGGACAGGGACAAGAGACCCAGTACTTC
CASSLDGQGQETQYF
>TRBJ2-7|.|TRBV5-1|TRBD1
TGCGCCAGCAGCTTGGACAGGGGTCATGGCGAGCAGTACTTC
CASSLDRGHGEQYF
>TRBJ1-1|.|TRBV7-8|.
TGTGCCAGCAGCTTCTCCACTGAAGCTTTCTTT
CASSFSTEAFF
>TRBJ2-3|.|TRBV7-8|.
TGTGCCAGCAGCTTAGTGGCCTTAAAGGCAGATACGCAGTATTTT
CASSLVALKADTQYF
>TRBJ1-1|.|TRBV2|.
TGTGCCAGCAGCGGGGACTTTCCGAACACTGAAGCTTTCTTT
CASSGDFPNTEAFF
>TRBJ1-6|once|TRBV7-9|.
TGTGCCAGCAGCTTGGGTAGGGGGAGTTCACCCCTCCACTTT
CASSLGRGSSPLHF
>TRBJ2-3|.|TRBV7-8|TRBD2
TGTGCCAGCAGCTTCCAGACTAGCGGGGAGACAGATACGCAGTATTTT
CASSFQTSGETDTQYF
>TRBJ2-5|once|TRBV7-8|.
TGTGCCAGCAGCTTCACGACTGCTGGGGGAGGAAAAGAGACCCAGTACTTC
CASSFTTAGGGKETQYF
>TRBJ2-5|.|TRBV25-1|.
TGTGCCAGCAGTGCCACCGCGGGGACAGCGGGCGGGGAGACCCAGTACTTC
CASSATAGTAGGETQYF
>TRBJ2-7|.|TRBV19|.
TGTGCCAGTAGTATGGTGGGGAATCCAATCTACGAGCAGTACTTC
CASSMVGNPIYEQYF
>TRBJ2-7|.|TRBV19|TRBD1
TGTGCCAGTAGGTTGGGACAGGGCTACGAGCAGTACTTC
CASRLGQGYEQYF
>TRBJ2-2|few|TRBV5-1|.
TGCGCCAGCAGCGCCCCTGGGATGAACACCGGGGAGCTGTTTTTT
CASSAPGMNTGELFF
>TRBJ2-7|.|TRBV21-1|.
.
CASSKVGQGSSYEQYF
>TRBJ2-2|.|TRBV5-1|TRBD1
TGCGCCAGCAGCTTGGATGGGGGACAGCAAACCGGGGAGCTGTTTTTT
CASSLDGGQQTGELFF
>TRBJ1-3|.|TRBV25-1|.
TGTGCCAGCAGTCTAACAGGCACCTCTGGAAACACCATATATTTT
CASSLTGTSGNTIYF
>TRBJ1-2|.|TRBV5-5|TRBD1
TGTGCCAGCAGCTTCAGGACAGGGGGCCTTAATGGCTACACCTTC
CASSFRTGGLNGYTF
>TRBJ1-5|.|TRBV6-6|.
TGTGCCAGCAGTTACAGAGGGGATCAGCCCCAGCATTTT
CASSYRGDQPQHF
>TRBJ2-3|.|TRBV5-1|TRBD2
TGCGCCAGCAGCTTAGGACTAGCGGTGCAGTATTTT
CASSLGLAVQYF
>TRBJ2-7|.|TRBV7-9|TRBD1
TGTGCCAGCAGCCCCCGGGACAGGGGGCGAGGGGAGCAGTACTTC
CASSPRDRGRGEQYF
>TRBJ1-1|.|TRBV7-9|.
TGTGCCAGCAGCTTTGATCTAACGGGACGTTCTGAAGCTTTCTTT
CASSFDLTGRSEAFF
>TRBJ2-5|.|TRBV7-9|.
TGTGCCAGCAGCTTCGCCCGGACCTGGGAAGAGACCCAGTACTTC
CASSFARTWEETQYF
>TRBJ2-5|.|TRBV2|TRBD1
TGTGCCAGCAGTGAAGGAGGGTGGTGGGACAGGGGAAGGCAAGAGACCCAGTACTTC
CASSEGGWWDRGRQETQYF
>TRBJ1-5|.|TRBV7-9|.
TGTGCCAGCAGCTTGCAGGGTGACCAGCCCCAGCATTTT
CASSLQGDQPQHF
>TRBJ2-7|.|TRBV5-1|.
TGCGCCAGCAGCTTCGGACAGCCCTACGAGCAGTACTTC
CASSFGQPYEQYF
>TRBJ2-5|.|TRBV4-2|TRBD2
TGTGCCAGCAGCCCTGGGACTAGCGGGGGGGCTACCACCCAAGAGACCCAGTACTTC
CASSPGTSGGATTQETQYF
>TRBJ2-5|.|TRBV5-1|.
TGCGCCAGCACCTTAGACGGGGGTTCTACACAAGAGACCCAGTACTTC
CASTLDGGSTQETQYF
>TRBJ1-1|.|TRBV18|.
TGTGCCAGCTCACCACGAAGTCTACTGAACACTGAAGCTTTCTTT
CASSPRSLLNTEAFF
>TRBJ2-3|.|TRBV5-1|.
TGCGCCAGCAGGGTGGGAAGCACAGATACGCAGTATTTT
CASRVGSTDTQYF
>TRBJ2-1|few|TRBV5-1|.
TGCGCCAGCAGGCCCGATGGGGTCAGTGAGCAGTTCTTC
CASRPDGVSEQFF
>TRBJ2-5|.|TRBV5-1|TRBD2
TGCGCCAGCAGCTTGCAGCGGGGGGGCCAAGAGACCCAGTACTTC
CASSLQRGGQETQYF
>TRBJ1-1|.|TRBV10-3|.
TGTGCCATCAGTGACAACACTGAAGCTTTCTTT
CAISDNTEAFF
>TRBJ1-1|.|TRBV5-1|.
TGCGCCAGCAGCTTCGCTATTCCAGGGAACACTGAAGCTTTCTTT
CASSFAIPGNTEAFF
>TRBJ2-5|.|TRBV7-8|TRBD1
TGTGCCAGCAGCTTGACCGGGACAGGGGGCACAGAGACCCAGTACTTC
CASSLTGTGGTETQYF
>TRBJ1-2|.|TRBV5-1|.
TGCGCCAGCAGCTTGGAACAGGGAGGCTATGGCTACACCTTC
CASSLEQGGYGYTF
>TRBJ2-3|.|TRBV11-2|TRBD2
TGTGCCAGCAGCCCTCTGCGGGGGGGGAGCACAGATACGCAGTATTTT
CASSPLRGGSTDTQYF
>TRBJ2-7|few|TRBV5-6|TRBD2
TGTGCCAGCAGCTTGTGGGGGGAGGGCTTCTACGAGCAGTACTTC
CASSLWGEGFYEQYF
>TRBJ2-4|.|TRBV28|.
TGTGCCAGCAACTTATCAGGTTCGGCCAAAAACATTCAGTACTTC
CASNLSGSAKNIQYF
>TRBJ2-1|.|TRBV5-1|TRBD1
TGCGCCAGCAGCTTGGCCACAGGGGGCGATGAGCAGTTCTTC
CASSLATGGDEQFF
>TRBJ2-2|.|TRBV5-1|TRBD2
TGCGCCAGCAGCTTGGGGCGCGGGGGGGCGCCTTACACCGGGGAGCTGTTTTTT
CASSLGRGGAPYTGELFF
>TRBJ1-2|.|TRBV7-8|.
TGTGCCAGCAGCCATAAGCTAAGCTCTGGGGGCTACACCTTC
CASSHKLSSGGYTF
>TRBJ2-1|.|TRBV5-1|.
TGCGCCAGCAGCTTGAACCTAAACAATGAGCAGTTCTTC
CASSLNLNNEQFF
>TRBJ1-3|.|TRBV6-5|TRBD1
TGTGCCAGCAGTCCCCAGGGGGTTGGAAACACCATATATTTT
CASSPQGVGNTIYF
>TRBJ2-4|.|TRBV5-5|.
TGTGCCAGCAGCTTGTTCAGGGTCGCTTCAGATTTAGCCAAAAACATTCAGTACTTC
CASSLFRVASDLAKNIQYF
>TRBJ2-1|.|TRBV7-9|TRBD1
TGTGCCAGCAGCCACGGGACAGGAAATGAGCAGTTCTTC
CASSHGTGNEQFF
>TRBJ1-2|.|TRBV6-1|.
TGTGCCAGCACGACGAGGGCCGTGCCGTATCGCTACACCTTC
CASTTRAVPYRYTF
>TRBJ2-5|.|TRBV9|.
TGTGCCAGCAGCGTAGGAGGGGGCCAAGAGACCCAGTACTTC
CASSVGGGQETQYF
>TRBJ2-2|once|TRBV9|.
TGTGCCAGCGCCCTCCGGGCAGGCACCGGGGAGCTGTTTTTT
CASALRAGTGELFF
>TRBJ2-3|.|TRBV6-6|TRBD1
TGTGCCAGCAGTGGGGGACAGTCGGATTGGACAGATACGCAGTATTTT
CASSGGQSDWTDTQYF
>TRBJ2-3|.|TRBV7-9|.
TGTGCCAGCAGCTTAGTATCAGATACGCAGTATTTT
CASSLVSDTQYF
>TRBJ2-5|.|TRBV7-9|.
TGTGCCAGCAGCTTAGACGGGGGACAAGAGACCCAGTACTTC
CASSLDGGQETQYF
>TRBJ1-2|.|TRBV4-1|TRBD1
TGCGCCAGCAGCCCCAAAGGACAGGGGGCGGTAGGCTATGGCTACACCTTC
CASSPKGQGAVGYGYTF